The entry that follows covers one T cell receptor beta chain sequence. Its matching antigen is unknown. The investigators sampled blood at baseline, at cycle 4 day 1, and at cycle 7 day 1. This entry belongs to a study of OX40 agonist ivuxolimab in advanced cancers. Overall study: The study enrolled dose-escalation patients with hepatocellular carcinoma, melanoma, renal cell or head and neck cancer.

Study outcomes and limitations: At 0.1 to 3.0 mg/kg, CD4+ and CD8+ blood T cells expanded clonally by week 6. Among the nonresponders, some also had low normalized T-cell clonal expansion.

Sequencing used immunoSEQ multiplex PCR; TCRdb keeps in-frame clones, though not all of them. The sample carries roughly 38,000 clones, 85% recorded once. This TCR was recovered from an adult with an advanced solid tumor such as melanoma, head and neck, liver or kidney cancer. Source: CD4+ or CD8+ T cells sorted from blood, taken in a trial of the OX40 agonist ivuxolimab.

CDR3 region: CAWGTSGSYNEQFF. CDR3 sequence (DNA): TGTGCCTGGGGCACTAGCGGGAGTTACAATGAGCAGTTCTTC. The chain employs TRBV30 and TRBJ2-1, with 11 bases fitting TRBD2. This CDR3 is 14 amino acids long. Germline CDR1 GTSNPN, CDR2 SVGIG (reference sequence). With V trimmed by 5 bases and J by 4 bases, 4 bases remained unmatched.